This T cell receptor beta chain was recorded in a study of early T cells in non-severe SARS-CoV-2 infection. In the study overall: Chains stayed unpaired after sequencing of bulk RNA from unsorted whole blood. Study-level results: There was a bias toward anti-spike CD8 responses in VDJdb matching, which missed private and CD4 specificities.

In the library, individual cDNA molecules carried attached unique molecular identifiers. TCRdb re-analysed the 5' RACE reads in MiXCR, keeping a single row per CDR3 protein. Here the sample spans tens of thousands of distinct CDR3 sequences, over 10% being singletons. The CDR3 has 12 residues. Trimming took off 2 bases at V and 2 bases at J, with 7 bases between the two ends. Germline V gives CDR1 SQVTM, CDR2 ANQGSEA. This clonotype was found many times. Its antigen is not known. The V call is TRBV29-1, the J call TRBJ2-7; D call uncertain. The receptor's source is an adult who was a healthcare worker with PCR-confirmed SARS-CoV-2 infection or an uninfected control (not recorded which). Sequencing was performed on whole blood. The CDR3 coding sequence is TGCAGCGTTGAAAAGGGCCCCTACGAGCAGTACTTC. Translating it yields CSVEKGPYEQYF.